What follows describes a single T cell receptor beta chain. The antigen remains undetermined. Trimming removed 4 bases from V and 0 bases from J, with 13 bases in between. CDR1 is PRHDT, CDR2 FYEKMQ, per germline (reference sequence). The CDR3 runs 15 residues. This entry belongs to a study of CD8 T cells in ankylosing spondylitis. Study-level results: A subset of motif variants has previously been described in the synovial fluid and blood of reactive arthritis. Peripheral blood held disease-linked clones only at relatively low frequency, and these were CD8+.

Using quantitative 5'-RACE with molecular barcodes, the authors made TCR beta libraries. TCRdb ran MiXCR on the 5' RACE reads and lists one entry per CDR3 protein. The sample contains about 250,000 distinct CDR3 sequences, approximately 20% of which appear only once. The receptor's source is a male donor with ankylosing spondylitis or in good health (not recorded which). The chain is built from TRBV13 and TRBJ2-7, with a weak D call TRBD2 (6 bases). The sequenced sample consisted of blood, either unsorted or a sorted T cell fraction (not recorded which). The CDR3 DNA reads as TGTGCCAGCAGCTCCAGACGGGGGATCTCCTACGAGCAGTACTTC. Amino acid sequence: CASSSRRGISYEQYF. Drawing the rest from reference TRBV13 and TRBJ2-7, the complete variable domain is AAGVIQSPRHLIKEKRETATLKCYPIPRHDTVYWYQQGPGQDPQFLISFYEKMQSDKGSIPDRFSAQQFSDYHSELNMSSLELGDSALYFCASSSRRGISYEQYFGPGTRLTVT.